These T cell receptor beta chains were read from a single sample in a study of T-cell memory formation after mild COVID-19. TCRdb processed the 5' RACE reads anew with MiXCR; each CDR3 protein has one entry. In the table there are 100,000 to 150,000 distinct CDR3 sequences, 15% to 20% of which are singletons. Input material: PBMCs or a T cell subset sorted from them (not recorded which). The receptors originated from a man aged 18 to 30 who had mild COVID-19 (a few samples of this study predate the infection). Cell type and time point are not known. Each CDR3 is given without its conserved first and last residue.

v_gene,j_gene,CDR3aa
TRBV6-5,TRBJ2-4,ASSYPRINIQY
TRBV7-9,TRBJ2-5,ASSPSRVRQETQY
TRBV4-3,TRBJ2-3,ASSQVNEGGYTQY
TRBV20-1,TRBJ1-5,SAWDRKSNQPQH
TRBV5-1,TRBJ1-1,ASSLVGGANTEAF
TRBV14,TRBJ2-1,ASSPGLAGNNEQF
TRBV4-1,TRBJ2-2,ASSPGTAGLPNTGELF
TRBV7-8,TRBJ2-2,ASSLRRVDTGELF
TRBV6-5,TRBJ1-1,ASNKYRGNTEAF
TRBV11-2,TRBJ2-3,ASSRGGADTQY
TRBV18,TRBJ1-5,ASSGGQNQPQH
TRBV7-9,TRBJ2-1,ASSSRSPNEQF
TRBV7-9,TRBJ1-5,ASRQSGSNQPQH
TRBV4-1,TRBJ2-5,ASSQALRETQY
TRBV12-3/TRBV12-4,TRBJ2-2,ASSFGRVTNTGELF
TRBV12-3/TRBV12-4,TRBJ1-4,ASSLKGTEKLF
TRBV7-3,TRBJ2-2,ASSPSRAGGPNTGELF
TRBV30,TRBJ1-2,AWSVGLYGYT
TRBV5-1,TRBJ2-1,ASSLGTKYNEQF
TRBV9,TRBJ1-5,ASSVAAGGSMPQH
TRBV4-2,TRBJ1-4,ASSYEGKLF
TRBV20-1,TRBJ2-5,SARVASGAPQETQY
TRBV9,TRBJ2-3,ASSAPGQDDTQY
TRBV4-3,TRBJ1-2,ASSQDSVGIYGYT
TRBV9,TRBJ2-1,ASSVEGTSPFMDEQF
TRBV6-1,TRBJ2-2,ASSVRLNTGELF
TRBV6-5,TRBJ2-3,ASSYARVRDTQY
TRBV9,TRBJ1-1,ASSAKNTVGNTEAF
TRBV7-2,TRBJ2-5,ASSSPGQGLRETQY
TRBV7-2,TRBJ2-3,ASSLLPGTDTQY
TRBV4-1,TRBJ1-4,ASSPGHGINEKLF
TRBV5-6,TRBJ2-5,ASSLAKAGWRETQY
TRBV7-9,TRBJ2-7,ASSLWPDRDYEQY
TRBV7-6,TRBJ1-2,ASSLDTAGVGGYT